The entry that follows covers one T cell receptor beta chain sequence. Antigen unknown. The donors comprised healthy bone marrow donors. Though probably carrying unrecorded immune exposures, donors were nominally healthy at sampling. 13 Jbeta primers and 60 Vbeta primers were used for the PCR. The data were produced by immunoSEQ multiplex PCR, yet TCRdb's version contains in-frame clones alone and is incomplete. The data hold fewer than 80,000 clones, with less than 85% observed a single time. The data were taken from a study of cytomegalovirus exposure and HLA in healthy donors. Study findings and constraints: HLA allele associations emerged for around 15,000 TCR beta sequences in a later analysis, at 0.05 false discovery rate. Follow-up analysis later connected one missense variant in DCLRE1C with trimming of TCR beta V- and J-genes.

The CDR3 extends over 14 amino acids. CDR1 and CDR2 from the germline V gene are LGHNA and YSLEER. V shed 0 bases and J shed 9 bases, with 15 bases lying between them. The origin of this receptor is a woman younger than 45 in good health and CMV-seronegative. The specimen was PBMCs. This chain uses TRBV4-3 with TRBJ2-7; the D is unclear. The CDR3 coding sequence is TGCGCCAGCAGCCAAGAAGAACCTAGTCCCGTGCAGTACGTC. Its protein is CASSQEEPSPVQYV.